The 25 T cell receptor beta chains reported below all come from one sample, sequenced in a study of cytomegalovirus exposure and HLA in healthy donors. 13 Jbeta primers and 60 Vbeta primers were used for the PCR. Data came from immunoSEQ multiplex PCR; TCRdb stores just in-frame clones and leaves some out. The sample has some 170,000 clones; around 79% are singletons. Sequenced: PBMCs. All receptors come from a man aged 40-50 years in good health and CMV-seropositive.

On this clone: The same CDR3 also results from other DNA sequences found in this sample. The J gene is TRBJ2-2, the V gene TRBV29-1; TRBD1 aligns across 7 bases. Germline lookup yields CDR1 SQVTM and CDR2 ANQGSEA. V was clipped by 7 bases and J by 6 bases; unmatched bases: 2. The CDR3 has 11 residues. The CDR3 sequence: CSAQGAGELFF. CDR3 in DNA: TGCAGCGCCCAGGGGGCCGGGGAGCTGTTTTTT.

This chain links TRBV10-3 with TRBJ2-7; D might be TRBD2 (6 bases). The CDR3 extends over 14 amino acids. Germline V gene sequence: CDR1 ENHRY, CDR2 SYGVKD. V dropped 3 bases and J dropped 2 bases, with 11 bases sitting between them. This chain's CDR3 is CAISELAGPYEQYF. CDR3 bases: TGTGCCATCAGTGAACTAGCTGGGCCCTACGAGCAGTACTTC.

This clone was seen more than once but under ten times. The V gene is TRBV5-1, the J gene TRBJ2-3, with TRBD2 matching 7 bases. Germline assignment: CDR1 SGHRS and CDR2 YFSETQ. This CDR3 is 15 amino acids long. V lost 1 base to trimming and J lost 6 bases; unmatched junction nucleotides: 8. CDR3 region: CASSLMGLREDTQYF. The CDR3 DNA follows: TGCGCCAGCAGCTTGATGGGACTACGTGAGGATACGCAGTATTTT.

The chain couples TRBV10-2 to TRBJ2-1, with TRBD2 matching over 7 bases. J gave up 11 bases and V 2 bases, and 12 bases lay outside the gene matches. Looked up from germline, CDR1 is WSHSY and CDR2 is SAAADI. This CDR3 spans 15 amino acids. The CDR3 nucleotides read TGCGCCAGCAGTGAGCGGGAGGCCACCCCAAGACAGCAGTTCTTC. It specifies CASSEREATPRQQFF.

V gene TRBV11-2 combines with J gene TRBJ2-1; 10 bases fit TRBD2. Trimming removed 1 base from V and 8 bases from J; junction bases left unmatched: 5. This CDR3 comprises 15 residues. Germline V gene lookup returns CDR1 SGHAT and CDR2 FQNNGV. CDR3 in DNA: TGTGCCAGCAGCTTAGGAGCGGGAGGGTTGGATGAGCAGTTCTTC. Translated: CASSLGAGGLDEQFF.

Note on this clone: Other DNA sequences within the sample encode an identical CDR3. The rearrangement uses TRBV5-6 and TRBJ2-7, with no clear D. CDR1 SGHDT and CDR2 YYEEEE come from the germline V gene. Trimming cost V 2 bases and J 6 bases, with 6 bases left between them. The CDR3 spans 11 residues. CDR3 residues: CASSLASEQYF. DNA of the CDR3: TGTGCCAGCAGCTTAGCATCCGAGCAGTACTTC.

The J gene is TRBJ2-2, the V gene TRBV10-3; 10 bases are shared with TRBD2. Germline V gene lookup returns CDR1 ENHRY and CDR2 SYGVKD. The CDR3 loop spans 15 amino acids. Trimming at V came to 2 bases and at J to 6 bases, leaving 3 bases not matched to a gene. The CDR3 DNA reads TGTGCCATCAGTGAGCTAGCGGGAGCCCCCGGGGAGCTGTTTTTT. It is translated as CAISELAGAPGELFF.

The chain carries TRBV19 and TRBJ1-2, with D maybe TRBD1 (5 bases). V was shortened by 1 base and J by 3 bases, with 9 bases between the two germline ends. The CDR3 totals 14 residues. Germline V lookup: CDR1 LNHDA, CDR2 SQIVND (reference sequence). CDR3 bases: TGTGCCAGTAGTATAGCGGTAGGGGACTATGGCTACACCTTC. This gives the protein CASSIAVGDYGYTF. The variable domain in full, completed from reference TRBV19 and TRBJ1-2, reads DGGITQSPKYLFRKEGQNVTLSCEQNLNHDAMYWYRQDPGQGLRLIYYSQIVNDFQKGDIAEGYSVSREKKESFPLTVTSAQKNPTAFYLCASSIAVGDYGYTFGSGTRLTVV.

The CDR3: CASSRVGSNEQFF. CDR3 DNA: TGTGCCAGCTCACGGGTCGGGAGCAATGAGCAGTTCTTC. The rearrangement links TRBV18 to TRBJ2-1, with D possibly being TRBD2 (6 bases). Germline V gene sequence: CDR1 KGHSH, CDR2 LQKENI. The CDR3 runs 13 residues. The V end lost 4 bases, the J end lost 6 bases, and 10 bases lay between the germline ends.

J is TRBJ2-5 and V is TRBV18; D not certain. Per germline, CDR1 KGHSH and CDR2 LQKENI. The V end was cut by 3 bases, the J end by 5 bases, with 10 bases between. This CDR3 contains 13 residues. The chain's CDR3 is CASSPIDAETQYF. CDR3 in DNA: TGTGCCAGCTCACCGATTGATGCGGAGACCCAGTACTTC.

This chain uses TRBV6-5 with TRBJ1-1; D remains unclear. The CDR3 runs to 15 residues. Germline V gene sequence: CDR1 MNHEY, CDR2 SVGAGI. V lost 6 bases and J lost 1, with 15 bases in between. The CDR3 region is CASSLLAKRNTEAFF. The CDR3 region has the DNA TGTGCCAGCAGCCTGCTGGCAAAGCGGAACACTGAAGCTTTCTTT.

The rearrangement links TRBV28 to TRBJ1-2; the D is unclear. The germline V and J ends were trimmed by 9 bases and 6 bases, with 17 bases remaining between them. From germline, CDR1 is MDHEN and CDR2 SYDVKM. CDR3 length: 13 residues. CDR3 in DNA: TGTGCCAGTGCTATTTTGGGCCGCAATGGCTACACCTTC. Translating it yields CASAILGRNGYTF.

The rearrangement joins TRBV4-2 to TRBJ2-2, with TRBD1 identical over 7 bases. The CDR3 is 15 residues long. With 1 base clipped from V and 5 bases from J, the junction kept 4 bases outside the gene matches. CDR1 is LGHNA, CDR2 YNFKEQ, per germline. CDR3 sequence (DNA): TGTGCCAGCAGCCAAGGACAGGGCTCAACCGGGGAGCTGTTTTTT. Protein: CASSQGQGSTGELFF.

V and J are TRBV4-2 and TRBJ2-7; TRBD2 matches at 8 bases. Trimming at V came to 4 bases and at J to 3 bases, leaving 5 bases not matched to a gene. Germline CDR1 reads LGHNA; CDR2 reads YNFKEQ. CDR3 length equals 14 residues. The CDR3 bases are TGTGCCAGCAGCCTGCGGGAGGCTAGCTACGAGCAGTACTTC. Amino acid sequence: CASSLREASYEQYF.

The chain has TRBV18 and TRBJ2-1, with TRBD1 matching over 9 bases. The CDR3 is 18 residues long. Germline values: CDR1 KGHSH, CDR2 LQKENI. The V gene end was trimmed by 2 bases and the J gene end by 8 bases; junction bases not matched to a gene: 16. CDR3 protein: CASSPTQRRDRDVDEQFF. Written as DNA, the CDR3 is TGTGCCAGCTCACCAACACAACGGCGGGACAGGGATGTAGATGAGCAGTTCTTC.

The CDR3 sequence: CASSLGDRFTDTQYF. CDR3 DNA: TGCGCCAGCAGCTTGGGGGACAGGTTCACAGATACGCAGTATTTT. The chain couples TRBV5-1 to TRBJ2-3; TRBD1 aligns across 8 bases. The CDR3 consists of 15 residues. Trimming took 0 bases from V and 2 from J; bases not matched to a gene: 2. CDR1 and CDR2 from the germline V gene are SGHRS and YFSETQ.

This clone was seen a single time. CDR3 in amino acids: CASSSSRYEQYF. CDR3 in DNA: TGTGCCAGCAGTTCAAGCAGGTACGAGCAGTACTTC. The rearrangement uses TRBV28 and TRBJ2-7; D ambiguous. The CDR3 has 12 residues. Looked up from germline, CDR1 is MDHEN and CDR2 is SYDVKM. The V end lost 4 bases, the J end lost 4 bases, and 8 bases lay between the germline ends. The variable domain in full, with the rest retrieved from reference TRBV28 and TRBJ2-7, is DVKVTQSSRYLVKRTGEKVFLECVQDMDHENMFWYRQDPGLGLRLIYFSYDVKMKEKGDIPEGYSVSREKKERFSLILESASTNQTSMYLCASSSSRYEQYFGPGTRLTVT.

The chain links TRBV9 to TRBJ2-1; 7 nucleotides align to TRBD2. The germline V gene encodes CDR1 SGDLS and CDR2 YYNGEE. The CDR3 is 16 amino acids. J was trimmed by 4 bases and V by 0 bases; bases with no gene match: 7. CDR3 in amino acids: CASSVGGSGIYNEQFF. The CDR3 DNA reads as TGTGCCAGCAGCGTAGGGGGAAGCGGGATTTACAATGAGCAGTTCTTC. The variable domain in full, completed from reference TRBV9 and TRBJ2-1, reads DSGVTQTPKHLITATGQRVTLRCSPRSGDLSVYWYQQSLDQGLQFLIQYYNGEERAKGNILERFSAQQFPDLHSELNLSSLELGDSALYFCASSVGGSGIYNEQFFGPGTRLTVL.

This clone was detected once. The chain has TRBV7-8 and TRBJ2-7; 10 bases agree with TRBD1. The length of the CDR3 is 12 residues. V trimming: 8 bases; J trimming: 5 bases; junction bases outside the gene matches: 3. Germline values: CDR1 SGHVS, CDR2 FQNEAQ. CDR3 bases: TGTGCCAGCCGACAGGGGGCCCACGAGCAGTACTTC. Protein: CASRQGAHEQYF.

V is TRBV5-5 and J is TRBJ2-3; 8 bases match TRBD2. The junction had 6 bases not matched to a gene; V was cut back by 0 bases and J by 6 bases. In germline, CDR1 is SGHKS, CDR2 YYEKEE (reference sequence). This CDR3 has 15 amino acids. Written as DNA, the CDR3 is TGTGCCAGCAGCTTGGGGCCAGCGGGAGAGGATACGCAGTATTTT. Residues: CASSLGPAGEDTQYF.

This clone was detected only once. V and J are TRBV18 and TRBJ1-2, with D maybe TRBD1 (5 bases). V was trimmed by 0 bases and J by 8 bases, leaving 16 bases between them. The CDR3 covers 15 residues. Germline CDR1 reads KGHSH; CDR2 reads LQKENI. This chain's CDR3 is CASSPPVSGQWGYTF. The CDR3, as DNA: TGTGCCAGCTCACCACCGGTGTCAGGGCAATGGGGCTACACCTTC.

This chain links TRBV6-5 with TRBJ1-4; 7 bases line up with TRBD1. The CDR3 runs to 15 residues. CDR1 is MNHEY and CDR2 is SVGAGI in the germline V gene. After removal of 3 bases from V and 3 bases from J, the junction contained 4 bases not matched to a gene. CDR3 coding DNA: TGTGCCAGCAGTTATCAAACAGGGGCTAATGAAAAACTGTTTTTT. It yields the protein CASSYQTGANEKLFF.

The chain carries TRBV27 and TRBJ2-1; D might be TRBD2 (6 bases). Per germline, CDR1 MNHEY and CDR2 SMNVEV (reference sequence). The V end was cut by 5 bases, the J end by 2 bases, with 16 bases between. This CDR3 has 16 residues. In DNA form, the CDR3 reads TGTGCCAGCAGTCCGAGGACTACCTTCACCTACAATGAGCAGTTCTTC. Its translation: CASSPRTTFTYNEQFF.

The rearrangement uses TRBV6-6 and TRBJ1-5; weak D call: TRBD1 (5 bases). The CDR3 totals 14 residues. Germline CDR1 is MNHNY and CDR2 is SVGAGI (reference sequence). V lost 2 bases and J 10 bases, leaving 15 bases between the germline ends. CDR3 bases: TGTGCCAGCAGTTACCCCGACAGTCTATCTCCCCAGCATTTT. It is translated as CASSYPDSLSPQHF.

The chain links TRBV9 to TRBJ2-1; no definite D call. The V gene lost 0 bases and the J gene lost 1 base, with 8 bases spanning the gap. This CDR3 has 15 residues. Germline V gene sequence: CDR1 SGDLS, CDR2 YYNGEE. In DNA, the CDR3 is TGTGCCAGCAGCGTAGCGAGCGAATCCTACAATGAGCAGTTCTTC. It specifies CASSVASESYNEQFF.